This T cell receptor beta chain was recorded in a study of cytomegalovirus exposure and HLA in healthy donors. The CDR3 spans 13 residues. V was clipped by 0 bases and J by 6 bases, with 11 bases between them. From germline, CDR1 is GTSNPN and CDR2 SVGIG (reference sequence). A multiplex PCR was run with 60 Vbeta primers and 13 Jbeta primers. Clones were sequenced by immunoSEQ multiplex PCR, and TCRdb holds only the in-frame ones, with some missing. The sample yields about 110,000 clones, around two thirds seen once. Sequencing was carried out using PBMCs. The rearrangement links TRBV30 to TRBJ1-1; D remains unclear. The TCR comes from a middle-aged woman in good health and CMV-seropositive. The CDR3 sequence is CAWSVNSRAEAFF. CDR3 in DNA: TGTGCCTGGAGTGTAAATTCGAGGGCTGAAGCTTTCTTT. The full variable domain, in which reference TRBV30 and TRBJ1-1 provide the parts outside the CDR3, is SQTIHQWPATLVQPVGSPLSLECTVEGTSNPNLYWYRQAAGRGLQLLFYSVGIGQISSEVPQNLSASRPQDRQFILSSKKLLLSDSGFYLCAWSVNSRAEAFFGQGTRLTVV.